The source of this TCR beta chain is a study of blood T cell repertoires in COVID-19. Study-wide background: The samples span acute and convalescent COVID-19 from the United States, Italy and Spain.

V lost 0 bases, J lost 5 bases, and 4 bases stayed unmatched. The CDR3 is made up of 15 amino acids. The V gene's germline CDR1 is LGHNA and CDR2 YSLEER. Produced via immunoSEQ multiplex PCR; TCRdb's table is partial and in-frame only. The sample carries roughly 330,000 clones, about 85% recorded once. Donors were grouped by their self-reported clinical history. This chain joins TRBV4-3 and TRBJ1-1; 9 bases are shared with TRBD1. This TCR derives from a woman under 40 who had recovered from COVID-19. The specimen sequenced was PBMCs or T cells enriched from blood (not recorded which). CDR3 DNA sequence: TGCGCCAGCAGCCAAGATAGCGGACAGGGGACTGAAGCTTTCTTT. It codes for CASSQDSGQGTEAFF.